These 16 T cell receptor beta chains share one sample of origin, sequenced in a study of blood T cell repertoires in COVID-19. Using immunoSEQ multiplex PCR, the repertoire was profiled, and TCRdb retains in-frame clones only, with some absent. Of under 200,000 clones in the sample, about 89% were seen once. Specimen: PBMCs or T cells enriched from blood (not recorded which). These receptors originate from a woman aged 18-29 years who had recovered from COVID-19.

A note on this clone: This specimen includes other DNA sequences encoding the same CDR3. The rearrangement uses TRBV27 and TRBJ2-7; 9 nucleotides agree with TRBD2. This CDR3 is built from 13 residues. Germline V CDR1 and CDR2: MNHEY, SMNVEV (reference sequence). J lost 3 bases, V lost 5 bases, and 2 bases had no gene match. CDR3 region: CASSSSGSYEQYF. CDR3 in DNA: TGTGCCAGCAGTAGTAGCGGGAGCTACGAGCAGTACTTC.

In DNA, the CDR3 is TGTGCCAGCAGCCCACTTGACTACCCGAGCTCCTACGAGCAGTACTTC. It translates to CASSPLDYPSSYEQYF. V is TRBV7-9 and J is TRBJ2-7, with D perhaps TRBD2 (5 bases). The CDR3 contains 16 residues. CDR1 is SEHNR, CDR2 FQNEAQ, per germline (reference sequence). The germline V and J ends were trimmed by 5 bases and 0 bases, with 17 bases remaining between them.

The chain couples TRBV7-9 to TRBJ1-4; D is uncertain. V lost 6 bases and J lost 7, with 15 bases in between. CDR1 is SEHNR, CDR2 FQNEAQ, per germline (reference sequence). This CDR3 comprises 14 residues. The CDR3: CASSLEGDVEKLFF. The CDR3 DNA reads as TGTGCCAGCAGTCTCGAGGGTGATGTTGAAAAACTGTTTTTT.

The rearrangement joins TRBV2 to TRBJ2-3; 7 nucleotides align to TRBD2. The J segment lost 5 bases and the V segment lost 7 bases, leaving 18 bases of the junction unmatched. Per the germline V gene, CDR1 is SNHLY and CDR2 is FYNNEI. The CDR3 runs 17 residues. The chain's CDR3 is CASMGPGISGWEDTQYF. CDR3 nucleotide sequence: TGTGCCAGCATGGGTCCGGGGATTAGCGGGTGGGAAGATACGCAGTATTTT. Together with reference TRBV2 and TRBJ2-3, the CDR3 gives the full variable domain: EPEVTQTPSHQVTQMGQEVILRCVPISNHLYFYWYRQILGQKVEFLVSFYNNEISEKSEIFDDQFSVERPDGSNFTLKIRSTKLEDSAMYFCASMGPGISGWEDTQYFGPGTRLTVL.

The chain employs TRBV5-6 and TRBJ2-1; 13 bases line up with TRBD2. Germline V CDR1 and CDR2: SGHDT, YYEEEE. There are 18 residues in the CDR3. Germline trimming cut 6 bases from V and 5 bases from J; bases unmatched to any gene: 14. The CDR3, as DNA: TGTGCCAGCACCTCAGGGACTAGCGGGATGGTCGGCGACAATGAGCAGTTCTTC. It translates to CASTSGTSGMVGDNEQFF.

The V gene is TRBV27, the J gene TRBJ2-7; 10 bases agree with TRBD2. The germline V gene has CDR1 MNHEY and CDR2 SMNVEV (reference sequence). V lost 1 base to trimming and J lost 1 base; unmatched junction nucleotides: 7. This CDR3 has 17 amino acids. The CDR3 loop reads CASSLFPSGRGSYEQYF. The CDR3 region has the DNA TGTGCCAGCAGTTTATTCCCTAGCGGGAGAGGTTCCTACGAGCAGTACTTC.

This clone appeared a single time. In nucleotides, the CDR3 is TGTGCCAGCAGCTTGTCCCCGACAGTTAATGAAAAACTGTTTTTT. This gives the protein CASSLSPTVNEKLFF. V and J are TRBV5-6 and TRBJ1-4, with TRBD1 as a possible D gene (5 bases). The length of the CDR3 is 15 residues. Germline values: CDR1 SGHDT, CDR2 YYEEEE. The V end was cut by 1 base, the J end by 4 bases, with 11 bases between.

The chain couples TRBV4-1 to TRBJ1-3; D uncertain. V lost 3 bases and J lost 4, with 19 bases in between. The CDR3 spans 17 residues. The germline V gene has CDR1 MGHRA and CDR2 YSYEKL. CDR3 DNA sequence: TGCGCCAGCAGCCAGCGCGTAATCGGGAAGTCCGGAAACACCATATATTTT. Protein sequence: CASSQRVIGKSGNTIYF.

The J gene is TRBJ1-3, the V gene TRBV9; the D gene is possibly TRBD1 (5 bases). Germline values: CDR1 SGDLS, CDR2 YYNGEE. The CDR3 contains 14 residues. Trimming took 1 base from V and 5 from J, leaving 10 bases between them. The CDR3 bases are TGTGCCAGCAGCGTATCTCAGGGCAGAAACACCATATATTTT. Encoded protein: CASSVSQGRNTIYF.

V usage is TRBV28 and J usage is TRBJ2-7, with 8 bases fitting TRBD2. The junction had 12 bases not matched to a gene; V was cut back by 5 bases and J by 3 bases. CDR1 and CDR2 from the germline V gene are MDHEN and SYDVKM. This CDR3 region has 16 residues. CDR3 amino acids: CASSPYSGLGNYEQYF. The CDR3, as DNA: TGTGCCAGCAGTCCGTATTCGGGACTAGGGAACTACGAGCAGTACTTC.

CDR3 region: CASTLAGVGHEQYF. The CDR3, as DNA: TGTGCCAGCACCCTAGCGGGAGTGGGCCACGAGCAGTACTTC. The chain couples TRBV6-6 to TRBJ2-7; 10 bases are shared with TRBD2. Germline V gene data show CDR1 as MNHNY and CDR2 as SVGAGI (reference sequence). The CDR3 totals 14 residues. J lost 5 bases, V lost 7 bases, and 8 bases had no gene match.

The genes are TRBV4-1 and TRBJ1-2; tentatively, D is TRBD1 (6 bases). The CDR3 totals 16 residues. V lost 1 base and J lost 8, with 20 bases in between. The germline CDR1 and CDR2 sequences are MGHRA and YSYEKL. CDR3 sequence: CASSQVGTSTQGGYTF. DNA for the CDR3: TGCGCCAGCAGCCAAGTGGGAACCTCTACGCAGGGGGGCTACACCTTC.

This chain connects TRBV3-1 (or the pseudogene TRBV3-2) to TRBJ1-5; D ambiguous. This CDR3 has 15 residues. The germline CDR1 and CDR2 sequences are LGHDT and YNNKEL (reference sequence). The V and J ends lost 1 base and 3 bases respectively, with 10 bases between them. The CDR3 here is CASSQGGLINQPQHF. CDR3 DNA sequence: TGTGCCAGCAGCCAAGGAGGGCTGATCAATCAGCCCCAGCATTTT.

The chain carries TRBV6-5 and TRBJ2-1; 10 bases align to TRBD2. The CDR3 sequence is 13 residues long. CDR1 and CDR2 from the germline V gene are MNHEY and SVGAGI. The ends lost 7 bases at V and 6 bases at J; junction bases unmatched: 3. The CDR3 DNA sequence: TGTGCCAGCACCTCTAGCGGGAGCAATGAGCAGTTCTTC. Translated: CASTSSGSNEQFF.

The chain is built from TRBV27 and TRBJ1-2; 8 nucleotides align to TRBD1. CDR1 MNHEY and CDR2 SMNVEV come from the germline V gene (reference sequence). The CDR3 runs 17 residues. V shed 3 bases and J 8 bases; nucleotides not matched to a gene: 17. CDR3 amino acids: CASSFSGRTGRAAGYTF. DNA of the CDR3: TGTGCCAGCAGTTTCTCCGGCCGGACAGGGAGGGCTGCCGGCTACACCTTC.

Here the CDR3 DNA reads TGCGCCAGCAGCGCGGACATAATGAACACTGAAGCTTTCTTT. Translation gives CASSADIMNTEAFF. V gene TRBV5-1 combines with J gene TRBJ1-1; D may be TRBD1 (5 bases). Trimming took off 4 bases at V and 0 bases at J, with 10 bases between the two ends. The CDR3 contains 14 residues. CDR1 is SGHRS, CDR2 YFSETQ, per germline.